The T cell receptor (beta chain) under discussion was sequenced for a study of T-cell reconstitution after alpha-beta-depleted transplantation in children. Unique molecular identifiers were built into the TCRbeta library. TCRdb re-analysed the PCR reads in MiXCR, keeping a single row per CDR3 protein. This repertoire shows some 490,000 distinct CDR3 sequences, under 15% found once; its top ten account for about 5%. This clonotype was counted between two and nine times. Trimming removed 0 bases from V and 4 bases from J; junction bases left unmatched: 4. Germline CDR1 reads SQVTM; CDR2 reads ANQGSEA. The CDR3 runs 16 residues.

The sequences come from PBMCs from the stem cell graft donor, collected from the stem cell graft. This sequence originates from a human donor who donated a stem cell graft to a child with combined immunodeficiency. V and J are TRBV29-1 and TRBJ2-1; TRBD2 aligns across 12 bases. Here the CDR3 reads CSVEEPGTSGYNEQFF. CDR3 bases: TGCAGCGTTGAAGAGCCCGGGACTAGCGGGTACAATGAGCAGTTCTTC.